The present entry profiles one TCR beta chain with its context. The V segment lost 3 bases and the J segment 5 bases; nucleotides outside the gene matches: 12. CDR1 is LGHNA and CDR2 is YNFKEQ in the germline V gene. CDR3 length: 18 residues. This sample stems from a study of OX40 agonist ivuxolimab in advanced cancers. The repertoire was sequenced with immunoSEQ multiplex PCR; TCRdb's copy has only in-frame clones and lacks some. The sample records 90,000 to 100,000 clones, approximately 85% being singletons. The receptor comes from an adult with an advanced solid tumor such as melanoma, head and neck, liver or kidney cancer. Sample: CD4+ or CD8+ T cells sorted from blood, taken in a trial of the OX40 agonist ivuxolimab. The chain joins TRBV4-2 to TRBJ2-2; 10 bases agree with TRBD2. The CDR3 nucleotides read TGTGCCAGCAGCCAGAGGACTAGCGGTTCTTCAGGGACCGGGGAGCTGTTTTTT. This sequence encodes CASSQRTSGSSGTGELFF.